The rows below give T cell receptor beta chains drawn from one sample of a study of T cells after yellow fever vaccination. TCRdb analysed the 5' RACE reads with MiXCR anew, one entry per CDR3 protein. Of 450,000 to 550,000 distinct CDR3 sequences in the sample, roughly 21% were seen once. The material sequenced was PBMCs, taken 15 days after the yellow fever booster vaccination. Receptors were obtained from a man under 40 who received the YFV17D yellow fever vaccine. Both conserved end residues are part of each CDR3. Each record gives: J gene, D gene, clone size, V gene, CDR3 protein, CDR3 DNA. A D gene is named only where the DNA matches it firmly. Clone size is given for some rows only: seen once, a few or many times, or a class if the clone is expanded.

J: TRBJ2-2; D: NA; size: few; V: TRBV4-3; CDR3: CASSQDYRVGTGELFF; DNA: TGCGCCAGCAGCCAAGATTACAGGGTCGGGACCGGGGAGCTGTTTTTT
J: TRBJ2-2; D: NA; size: NA; V: TRBV3-1; CDR3: CASREGRPTGELFF; DNA: TGTGCCAGCCGTGAGGGGCGCCCCACCGGGGAGCTGTTTTTT
J: TRBJ2-5; D: TRBD2; size: NA; V: TRBV7-6; CDR3: CASRMAGGLVQETQYF; DNA: TGTGCCAGCAGAATGGCGGGGGGCCTTGTCCAAGAGACCCAGTACTTC
J: TRBJ2-3; D: NA; size: NA; V: TRBV20-1; CDR3: CSARDLTYTDTQYF; DNA: TGCAGTGCTAGGGACTTAACCTACACAGATACGCAGTATTTT
J: TRBJ2-3; D: NA; size: NA; V: TRBV27; CDR3: CASTWLRGGYTQYF; DNA: TGTGCCAGCACCTGGTTGAGGGGAGGATATACGCAGTATTTT
J: TRBJ2-7; D: NA; size: once; V: TRBV7-2; CDR3: CASSSTFYEQYF; DNA: TGTGCCAGCAGCTCAACATTCTACGAGCAGTACTTC
J: TRBJ2-3; D: NA; size: NA; V: TRBV5-1; CDR3: CASSYSIAGTDTQYF; DNA: TGCGCCAGCAGCTATAGCATAGCGGGCACAGATACGCAGTATTTT
J: TRBJ2-1; D: NA; size: many; V: TRBV27; CDR3: CASSLLGSTEQFF; DNA: TGTGCCAGCAGTTTATTGGGTTCCACCGAGCAGTTCTTC
J: TRBJ2-2; D: TRBD2; size: few; V: TRBV12-3/TRBV12-4; CDR3: CASKPGLGSGELFF; DNA: TGTGCCAGCAAGCCGGGACTAGGCAGCGGGGAGCTGTTTTTT
J: TRBJ2-1; D: TRBD2; size: few; V: TRBV2; CDR3: CASSDAGTTSYNEQFF; DNA: TGTGCCAGCAGCGACGCCGGGACTACAAGCTACAATGAGCAGTTCTTC
J: TRBJ2-4; D: NA; size: few; V: TRBV19; CDR3: CASSIYTIRGRIAKNIQYF; DNA: TGTGCCAGTAGTATATACACCATACGGGGGCGCATCGCCAAAAACATTCAGTACTTC
J: TRBJ2-2; D: TRBD2; size: once; V: TRBV9; CDR3: CASSVGTSGSVVGELFF; DNA: TGTGCCAGCAGCGTAGGGACTAGCGGGAGTGTGGTCGGGGAGCTGTTTTTT
J: TRBJ2-3; D: NA; size: few; V: TRBV7-2; CDR3: CASSPTQRPGAIKF; DNA: TGTGCCAGCAGCCCTACGCAGAGGCCAGGGGCAATAAAATTT
J: TRBJ1-4; D: NA; size: NA; V: TRBV5-5; CDR3: CASSLVTFRNEKLFF; DNA: TGTGCCAGCAGCTTGGTCACATTTCGAAATGAAAAACTGTTTTTT
J: TRBJ2-6; D: NA; size: NA; V: TRBV6-1; CDR3: CASFLMGSGANVLTF; DNA: TGTGCCAGCTTCCTCATGGGGTCTGGGGCCAACGTCCTGACTTTC
J: TRBJ2-3; D: NA; size: NA; V: TRBV7-9; CDR3: CASSLDLAGVETQYF; DNA: TGTGCCAGCAGCTTAGACCTCGCAGGGGTTGAGACGCAGTATTTT
J: TRBJ2-7; D: TRBD1; size: NA; V: TRBV18; CDR3: CASSLSRGQGVPEQYF; DNA: TGTGCCAGCTCCCTTTCCAGGGGGCAGGGGGTCCCCGAGCAGTACTTC
J: TRBJ2-2; D: TRBD1; size: once; V: TRBV19; CDR3: CASSWGQGTGELFF; DNA: TGTGCCAGTAGTTGGGGACAGGGCACCGGGGAGCTGTTTTTT
J: TRBJ2-5; D: NA; size: NA; V: TRBV20-1; CDR3: CSATRGRETQYF; DNA: TGCAGCGCGACTAGAGGGAGAGAGACCCAGTACTTC
J: TRBJ2-1; D: TRBD2; size: NA; V: TRBV11-2; CDR3: CASSPLPPASRGRAYNEQFF; DNA: TGTGCCAGCAGCCCCCTCCCGCCGGCCTCTCGCGGGAGGGCGTACAATGAGCAGTTCTTC
J: TRBJ2-7; D: NA; size: NA; V: TRBV6-4; CDR3: CASRGVIYEQYF; DNA: TGTGCCAGCAGGGGAGTAATCTACGAGCAGTACTTC
J: TRBJ2-2; D: TRBD2; size: few; V: TRBV7-3; CDR3: CASRLAGDTGELFF; DNA: TGTGCCAGCAGACTAGCGGGAGACACCGGGGAGCTGTTTTTT
J: TRBJ2-7; D: NA; size: NA; V: TRBV28; CDR3: CASSFGAQEQYF; DNA: TGTGCCAGCAGTTTTGGGGCGCAGGAGCAGTACTTC
J: TRBJ2-5; D: TRBD2; size: few; V: TRBV30; CDR3: CAWNQAGGRETQYF; DNA: TGTGCCTGGAATCAGGCGGGAGGCCGAGAGACCCAGTACTTC
J: TRBJ2-7; D: NA; size: NA; V: TRBV7-6; CDR3: CASSLAEGRSYEQYF; DNA: TGTGCCAGCAGCTTAGCGGAGGGCCGGTCCTACGAGCAGTACTTC
J: TRBJ2-1; D: TRBD2; size: NA; V: TRBV9; CDR3: CASSASGISYNEQFF; DNA: TGTGCCAGCAGCGCTAGCGGGATCTCCTACAATGAGCAGTTCTTC
J: TRBJ2-3; D: TRBD2; size: NA; V: TRBV10-1; CDR3: CASSSRTSGSRTDTQYF; DNA: TGCGCCAGCAGTTCTCGGACTAGCGGGAGCCGCACAGATACGCAGTATTTT
J: TRBJ2-1; D: TRBD1; size: few; V: TRBV19; CDR3: CASSTRGTGSYNEQFF; DNA: TGTGCCAGTAGTACCCGGGGGACAGGCTCCTACAATGAGCAGTTCTTC
J: TRBJ2-7; D: TRBD1; size: NA; V: TRBV7-3; CDR3: CASSLTGQGYEQYF; DNA: TGTGCCAGCAGCTTAACGGGACAGGGATACGAGCAGTACTTC
J: TRBJ2-7; D: TRBD1; size: NA; V: TRBV15; CDR3: CATSRSGTDLKEQYF; DNA: TGTGCCACCAGCAGGTCCGGGACAGACTTAAAGGAGCAGTACTTC
J: TRBJ2-3; D: TRBD1; size: NA; V: TRBV6-2/TRBV6-3; CDR3: CASRDRGFTDTQYF; DNA: TGTGCCAGCAGAGACAGGGGGTTCACAGATACGCAGTATTTT
J: TRBJ1-4; D: NA; size: NA; V: TRBV2; CDR3: CASSDPYEKLFF; DNA: TGTGCCAGCAGTGATCCTTACGAAAAACTGTTTTTT
J: TRBJ2-2; D: NA; size: NA; V: TRBV15; CDR3: CATSRRGISGELFF; DNA: TGTGCCACCAGCAGAAGGGGGATATCCGGGGAGCTGTTTTTT
J: TRBJ2-3; D: TRBD2; size: NA; V: TRBV20-1; CDR3: CSARDRAGEDTQYF; DNA: TGCAGTGCTAGAGATCGGGCGGGAGAAGATACGCAGTATTTT
J: TRBJ1-4; D: TRBD1; size: NA; V: TRBV20-1; CDR3: CSAHSGGEKLFF; DNA: TGCAGTGCGCACTCAGGGGGGGAAAAACTGTTTTTT
J: TRBJ2-6; D: NA; size: few; V: TRBV20-1; CDR3: CSAREGNSGANVLTF; DNA: TGCAGTGCTAGAGAGGGTAACTCTGGGGCCAACGTCCTGACTTTC
J: TRBJ2-7; D: NA; size: NA; V: TRBV19; CDR3: CASTSRAAAGNAYEQYF; DNA: TGTGCCAGTACCTCTAGGGCGGCGGCGGGAAACGCCTACGAGCAGTACTTC
J: TRBJ2-1; D: NA; size: NA; V: TRBV5-1; CDR3: CASSPTKPLGSYNEQFF; DNA: TGCGCCAGCAGCCCAACAAAGCCGTTGGGATCCTACAATGAGCAGTTCTTC
J: TRBJ2-7; D: NA; size: NA; V: TRBV11-3; CDR3: CASSLDGRASYEQYF; DNA: TGTGCCAGCAGCTTAGATGGGCGGGCCTCCTACGAGCAGTACTTC
J: TRBJ2-6; D: NA; size: few; V: TRBV9; CDR3: CASSPRATYSGANVLTF; DNA: TGTGCCAGCAGCCCCAGGGCCACCTACTCTGGGGCCAACGTCCTGACTTTC
J: TRBJ2-1; D: TRBD2; size: NA; V: TRBV20-1; CDR3: CSGPKAGGPNEQFF; DNA: TGCAGTGGGCCGAAAGCGGGAGGGCCGAATGAGCAGTTCTTC
J: TRBJ2-3; D: TRBD2; size: NA; V: TRBV5-1; CDR3: CASSPGLAKSTDTQYF; DNA: TGCGCCAGCAGCCCGGGACTAGCGAAGAGCACAGATACGCAGTATTTT
J: TRBJ2-5; D: NA; size: few; V: TRBV5-1; CDR3: CASSRRSKETQYF; DNA: TGCGCCAGCAGCAGACGATCGAAAGAGACCCAGTACTTC
J: TRBJ1-5; D: NA; size: few; V: TRBV20-1; CDR3: CSASGGWGNQPQHF; DNA: TGCAGTGCTAGTGGTGGATGGGGCAATCAGCCCCAGCATTTT
J: TRBJ2-2; D: NA; size: NA; V: TRBV12-3/TRBV12-4; CDR3: CASSWERRELFF; DNA: TGTGCCAGCAGTTGGGAGAGGCGGGAGCTGTTTTTT
J: TRBJ2-1; D: TRBD2; size: NA; V: TRBV10-3; CDR3: CATRLAGGHEQFF; DNA: TGTGCCACGCGACTAGCGGGAGGGCATGAGCAGTTCTTC
J: TRBJ2-5; D: NA; size: NA; V: TRBV12-3/TRBV12-4; CDR3: CASSPSPGGQYF; DNA: TGTGCCAGCAGTCCAAGCCCGGGTGGCCAGTACTTC
J: TRBJ2-1; D: NA; size: few; V: TRBV7-3; CDR3: CASSTSRGNEQFF; DNA: TGTGCCAGCAGCACCTCGCGCGGTAATGAGCAGTTCTTC
J: TRBJ2-7; D: NA; size: NA; V: TRBV7-9; CDR3: CASSDSPEQYF; DNA: TGTGCCAGCAGCGACTCGCCCGAGCAGTACTTC
J: TRBJ2-1; D: TRBD2; size: NA; V: TRBV28; CDR3: CASGSGSLRNEQFF; DNA: TGTGCCAGCGGTAGCGGGAGTTTACGCAATGAGCAGTTCTTC
J: TRBJ2-7; D: NA; size: few; V: TRBV7-2; CDR3: CASSLEEGSEQYF; DNA: TGTGCCAGCAGCTTAGAGGAGGGTTCCGAGCAGTACTTC
J: TRBJ2-3; D: NA; size: NA; V: TRBV6-2/TRBV6-3; CDR3: CASSYTPHRTKADTQYF; DNA: TGTGCCAGCAGTTACACACCACACCGGACCAAGGCAGATACGCAGTATTTT
J: TRBJ2-2; D: NA; size: NA; V: TRBV7-2; CDR3: CAATGGSDLGELFF; DNA: TGTGCCGCCACCGGGGGTAGCGACCTCGGGGAGCTGTTTTTT